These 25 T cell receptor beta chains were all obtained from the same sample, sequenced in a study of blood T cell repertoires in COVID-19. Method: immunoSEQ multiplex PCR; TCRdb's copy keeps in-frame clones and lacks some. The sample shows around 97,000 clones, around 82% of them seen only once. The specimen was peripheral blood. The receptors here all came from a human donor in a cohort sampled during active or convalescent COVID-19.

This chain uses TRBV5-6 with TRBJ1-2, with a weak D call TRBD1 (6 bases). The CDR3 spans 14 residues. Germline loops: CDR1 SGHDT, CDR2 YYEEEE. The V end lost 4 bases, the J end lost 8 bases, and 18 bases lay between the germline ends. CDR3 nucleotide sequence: TGTGCCAGCAGCCCGTGGGGGGGCCTTGAGGGCTACACCTTC. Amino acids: CASSPWGGLEGYTF.

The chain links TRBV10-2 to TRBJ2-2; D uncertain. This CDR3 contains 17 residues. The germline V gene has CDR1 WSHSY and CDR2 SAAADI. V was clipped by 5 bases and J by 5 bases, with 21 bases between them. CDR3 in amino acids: CASSFLTDYSRTGELFF. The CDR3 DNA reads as TGCGCCAGCAGTTTTCTCACAGATTACTCGAGAACCGGGGAGCTGTTTTTT.

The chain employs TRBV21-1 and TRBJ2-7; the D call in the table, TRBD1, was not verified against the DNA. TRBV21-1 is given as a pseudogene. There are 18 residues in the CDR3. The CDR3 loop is CASSKLTVVRTEQDEQYF. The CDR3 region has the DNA TGTGCCAGCAGCAAACTCACCGTCGTCCGGACAGAGCAGGACGAGCAGTACTTC.

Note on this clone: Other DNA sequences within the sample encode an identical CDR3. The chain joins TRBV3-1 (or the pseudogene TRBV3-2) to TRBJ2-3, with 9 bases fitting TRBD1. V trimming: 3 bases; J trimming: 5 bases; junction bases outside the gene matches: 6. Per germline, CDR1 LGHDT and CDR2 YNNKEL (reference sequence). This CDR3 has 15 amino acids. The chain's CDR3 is CASSQAGTGKDTQYF. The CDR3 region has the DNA TGTGCCAGCAGCCAGGCCGGGACAGGGAAAGATACGCAGTATTTT.

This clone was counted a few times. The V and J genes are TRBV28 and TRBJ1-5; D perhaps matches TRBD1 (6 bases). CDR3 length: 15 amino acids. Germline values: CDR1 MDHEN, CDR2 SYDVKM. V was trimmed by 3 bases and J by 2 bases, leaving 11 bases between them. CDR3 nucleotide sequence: TGTGCCAGCAGTTTGCGGGGGGGCCGCAATCAGCCCCAGCATTTT. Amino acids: CASSLRGGRNQPQHF.

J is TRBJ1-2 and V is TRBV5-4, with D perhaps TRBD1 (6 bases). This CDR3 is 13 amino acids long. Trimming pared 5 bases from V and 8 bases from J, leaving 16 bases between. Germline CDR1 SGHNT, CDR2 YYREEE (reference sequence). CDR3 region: CASRKETGTGYTF. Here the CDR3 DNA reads TGTGCCAGCAGAAAAGAGACAGGTACGGGCTACACCTTC. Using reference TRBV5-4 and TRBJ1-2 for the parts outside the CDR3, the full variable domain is ETGVTQSPTHLIKTRGQQVTLRCSSQSGHNTVSWYQQALGQGPQFIFQYYREEENGRGNFPPRFSGLQFPNYSSELNVNALELDDSALYLCASRKETGTGYTFGSGTRLTVV.

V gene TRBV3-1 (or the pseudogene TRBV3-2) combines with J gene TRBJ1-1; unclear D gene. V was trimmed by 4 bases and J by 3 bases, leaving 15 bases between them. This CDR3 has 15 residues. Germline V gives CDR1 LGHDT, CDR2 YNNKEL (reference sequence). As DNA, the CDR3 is TGTGCCAGCAGCCGGGGAGCGGGCTGGGACACTGAAGCTTTCTTT. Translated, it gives CASSRGAGWDTEAFF.

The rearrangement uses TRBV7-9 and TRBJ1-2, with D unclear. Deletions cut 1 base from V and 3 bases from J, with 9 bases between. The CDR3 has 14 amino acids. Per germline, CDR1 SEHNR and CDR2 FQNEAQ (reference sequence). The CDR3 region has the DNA TGTGCCAGCAGCTTAGGTTCTGAGCACTATGGCTACACCTTC. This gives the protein CASSLGSEHYGYTF.

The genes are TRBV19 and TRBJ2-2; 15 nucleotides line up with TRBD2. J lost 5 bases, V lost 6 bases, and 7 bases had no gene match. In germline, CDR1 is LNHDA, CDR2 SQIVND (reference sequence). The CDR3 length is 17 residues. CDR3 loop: CASSRTSGGARTGELFF. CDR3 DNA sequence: TGTGCCAGTAGCCGGACTAGCGGGGGGGCCAGAACCGGGGAGCTGTTTTTT.

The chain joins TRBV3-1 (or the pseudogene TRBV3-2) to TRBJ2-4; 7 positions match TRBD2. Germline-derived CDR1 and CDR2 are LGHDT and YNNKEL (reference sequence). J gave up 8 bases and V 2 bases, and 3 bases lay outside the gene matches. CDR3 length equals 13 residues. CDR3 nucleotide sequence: TGTGCCAGCAGCCAACCGGGACTACACATTCAGTACTTC. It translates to CASSQPGLHIQYF.

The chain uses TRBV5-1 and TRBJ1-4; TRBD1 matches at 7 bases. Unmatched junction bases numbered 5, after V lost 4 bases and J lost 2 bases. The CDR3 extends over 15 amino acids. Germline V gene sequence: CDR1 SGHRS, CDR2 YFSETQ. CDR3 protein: CASSPRGGTNEKLFF. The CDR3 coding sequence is TGCGCCAGCAGCCCCCGAGGGGGCACTAATGAAAAACTGTTTTTT.

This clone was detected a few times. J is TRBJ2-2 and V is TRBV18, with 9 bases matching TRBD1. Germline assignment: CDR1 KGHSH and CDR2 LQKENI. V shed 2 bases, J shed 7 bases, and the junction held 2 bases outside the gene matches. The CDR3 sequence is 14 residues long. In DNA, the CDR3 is TGTGCCAGCTCACCAAGGACAGGGGACGGGGAGCTGTTTTTT. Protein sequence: CASSPRTGDGELFF.

The CDR3 loop is CASSSTSPGNEQFF. CDR3 sequence (DNA): TGCGCCAGCAGCTCCACCAGCCCGGGGAATGAGCAGTTCTTC. V usage is TRBV4-1 and J usage is TRBJ2-1; TRBD2 might be the D (5 bases). Germline V gives CDR1 MGHRA, CDR2 YSYEKL. Trimming removed 5 bases from V and 7 bases from J, with 15 bases in between. The CDR3 consists of 14 residues.

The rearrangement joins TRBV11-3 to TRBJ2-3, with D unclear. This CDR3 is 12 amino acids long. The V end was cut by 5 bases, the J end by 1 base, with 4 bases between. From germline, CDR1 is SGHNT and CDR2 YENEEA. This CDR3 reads CASSPGTDTQYF. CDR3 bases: TGTGCCAGCAGCCCGGGCACAGATACGCAGTATTTT.

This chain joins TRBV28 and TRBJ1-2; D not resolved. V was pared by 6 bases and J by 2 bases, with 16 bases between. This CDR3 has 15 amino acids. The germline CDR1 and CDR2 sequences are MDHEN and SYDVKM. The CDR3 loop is CASRHRGRVNYGYTF. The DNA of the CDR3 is TGTGCCAGCAGACACCGCGGGAGGGTCAACTATGGCTACACCTTC.

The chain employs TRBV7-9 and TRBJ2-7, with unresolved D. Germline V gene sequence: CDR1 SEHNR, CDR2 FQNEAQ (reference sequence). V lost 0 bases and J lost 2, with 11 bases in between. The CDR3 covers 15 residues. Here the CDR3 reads CASSLAAPPPYEQYF. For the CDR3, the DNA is TGTGCCAGCAGCTTAGCCGCGCCCCCCCCCTACGAGCAGTACTTC.

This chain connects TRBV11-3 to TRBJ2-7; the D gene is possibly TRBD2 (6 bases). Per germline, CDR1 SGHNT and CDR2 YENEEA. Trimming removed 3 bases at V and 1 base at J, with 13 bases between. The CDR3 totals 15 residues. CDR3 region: CASSLGGIVSYEQYF. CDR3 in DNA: TGTGCCAGCAGCTTGGGGGGTATTGTATCCTACGAGCAGTACTTC.

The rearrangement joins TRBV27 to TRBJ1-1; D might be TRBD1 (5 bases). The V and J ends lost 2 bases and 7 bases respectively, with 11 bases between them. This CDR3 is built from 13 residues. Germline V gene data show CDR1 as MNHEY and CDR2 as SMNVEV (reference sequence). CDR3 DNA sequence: TGTGCCAGCAGTTTAAGGGACTCGAATGAAGCTTTCTTT. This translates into CASSLRDSNEAFF.

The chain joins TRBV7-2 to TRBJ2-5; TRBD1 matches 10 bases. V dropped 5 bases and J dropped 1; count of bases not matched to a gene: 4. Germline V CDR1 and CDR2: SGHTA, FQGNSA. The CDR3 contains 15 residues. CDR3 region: CASSGTGAGQETQYF. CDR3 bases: TGTGCCAGCAGCGGGACAGGGGCCGGCCAAGAGACCCAGTACTTC.

DNA of the CDR3: TGTGCCAGCAGCCCCATAGCGGGGAGCTCCTACGAGCAGTACTTC. This gives the protein CASSPIAGSSYEQYF. The chain recombines TRBV9 with TRBJ2-7; 8 bases are a match to TRBD2. In germline, CDR1 is SGDLS, CDR2 YYNGEE. V gave up 4 bases and J gave up 0 bases; unmatched junction bases: 6. The CDR3 covers 15 residues.

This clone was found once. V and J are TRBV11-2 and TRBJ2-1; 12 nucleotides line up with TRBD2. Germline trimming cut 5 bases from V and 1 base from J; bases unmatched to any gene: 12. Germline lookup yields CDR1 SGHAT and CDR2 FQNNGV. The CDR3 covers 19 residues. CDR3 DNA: TGTGCCAGCAGCCTGAGACTAGCGGGGGACTCGATATCCTACAATGAGCAGTTCTTC. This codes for CASSLRLAGDSISYNEQFF. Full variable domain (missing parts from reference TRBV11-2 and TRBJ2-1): EAGVAQSPRYKIIEKRQSVAFWCNPISGHATLYWYQQILGQGPKLLIQFQNNGVVDDSQLPKDRFSAERLKGVDSTLKIQPAKLEDSAVYLCASSLRLAGDSISYNEQFFGPGTRLTVL.

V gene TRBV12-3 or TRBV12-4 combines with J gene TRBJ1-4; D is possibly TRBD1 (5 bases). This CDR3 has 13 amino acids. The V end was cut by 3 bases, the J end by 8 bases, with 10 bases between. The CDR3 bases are TGTGCCAGCAGTTTTGGGACTGTGGAAAAACTGTTTTTT. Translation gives CASSFGTVEKLFF.

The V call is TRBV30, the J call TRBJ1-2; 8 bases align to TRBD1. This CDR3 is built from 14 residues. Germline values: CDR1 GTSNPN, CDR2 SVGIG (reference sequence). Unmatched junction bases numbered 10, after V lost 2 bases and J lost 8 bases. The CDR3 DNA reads TGTGCCTGGAGTCCCGGGACAGGTCCCGGCGGCTACACCTTC. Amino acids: CAWSPGTGPGGYTF.

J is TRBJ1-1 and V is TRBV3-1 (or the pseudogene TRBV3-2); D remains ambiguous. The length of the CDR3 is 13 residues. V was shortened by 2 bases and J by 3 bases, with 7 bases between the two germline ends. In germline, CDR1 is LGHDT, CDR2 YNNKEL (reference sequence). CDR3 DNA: TGTGCCAGCAGCCAAAGAGCATACACTGAAGCTTTCTTT. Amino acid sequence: CASSQRAYTEAFF.

This chain's CDR3 is CASSRHGVTEEAFF. DNA for the CDR3: TGTGCCAGCAGCCGGCACGGGGTTACAGAGGAAGCTTTCTTT. The chain couples TRBV6-2 or TRBV6-3 to TRBJ1-1; D ambiguous. Germline assignment: CDR1 MNHEY and CDR2 SVGEGT. Between the trimmed V and J ends, which lost 6 bases and 8 bases, there was a span of 19 bases. The CDR3 runs 14 residues.